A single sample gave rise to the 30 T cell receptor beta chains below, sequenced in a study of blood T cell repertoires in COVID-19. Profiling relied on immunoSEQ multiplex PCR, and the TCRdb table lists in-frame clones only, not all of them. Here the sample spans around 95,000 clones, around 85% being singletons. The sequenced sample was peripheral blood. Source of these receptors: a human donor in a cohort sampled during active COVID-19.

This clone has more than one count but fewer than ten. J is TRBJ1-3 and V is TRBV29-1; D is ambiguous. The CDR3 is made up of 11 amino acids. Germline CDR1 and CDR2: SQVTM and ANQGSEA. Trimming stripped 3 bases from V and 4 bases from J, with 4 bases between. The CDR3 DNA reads TGCAGCGTTGATAGAGGAAACACCATATATTTT. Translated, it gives CSVDRGNTIYF.

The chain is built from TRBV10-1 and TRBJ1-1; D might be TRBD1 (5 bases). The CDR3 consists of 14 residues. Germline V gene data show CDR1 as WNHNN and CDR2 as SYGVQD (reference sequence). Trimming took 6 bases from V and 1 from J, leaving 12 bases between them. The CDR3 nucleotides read TGCGCCAGCAGAGCCCAGGGCGGGAACACTGAAGCTTTCTTT. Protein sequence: CASRAQGGNTEAFF.

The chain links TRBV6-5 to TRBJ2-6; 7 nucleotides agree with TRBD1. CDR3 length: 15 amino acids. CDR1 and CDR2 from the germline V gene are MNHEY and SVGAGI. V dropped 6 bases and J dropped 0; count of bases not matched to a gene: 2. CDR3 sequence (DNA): TGTGCCAGCAGGGACAGGTTCTCTGGGGCCAACGTCCTGACTTTC. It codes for CASRDRFSGANVLTF.

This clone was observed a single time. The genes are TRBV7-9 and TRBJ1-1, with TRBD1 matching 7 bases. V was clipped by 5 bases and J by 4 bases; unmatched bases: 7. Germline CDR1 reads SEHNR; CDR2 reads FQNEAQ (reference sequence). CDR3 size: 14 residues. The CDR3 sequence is CASSLTGIATEAFF. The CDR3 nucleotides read TGTGCCAGCAGCCTGACAGGGATAGCCACTGAAGCTTTCTTT.

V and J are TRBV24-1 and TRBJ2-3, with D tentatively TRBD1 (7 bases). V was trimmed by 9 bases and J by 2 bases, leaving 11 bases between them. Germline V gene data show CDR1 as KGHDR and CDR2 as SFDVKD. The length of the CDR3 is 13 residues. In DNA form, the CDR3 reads TGTGCCACCTCAGGGGGGTTCACAGATACGCAGTATTTT. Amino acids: CATSGGFTDTQYF.

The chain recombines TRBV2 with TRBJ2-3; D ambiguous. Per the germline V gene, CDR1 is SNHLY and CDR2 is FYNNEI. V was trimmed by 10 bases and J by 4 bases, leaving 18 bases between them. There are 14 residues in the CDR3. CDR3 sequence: CATRGRSAADTQYF. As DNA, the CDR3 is TGTGCCACCCGAGGCCGGTCGGCGGCAGATACGCAGTATTTT.

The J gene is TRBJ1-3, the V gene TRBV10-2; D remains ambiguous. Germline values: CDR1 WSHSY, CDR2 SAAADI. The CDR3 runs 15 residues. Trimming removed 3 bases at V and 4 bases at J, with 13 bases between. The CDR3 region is CASSDGGGQGNTIYF. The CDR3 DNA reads TGCGCCAGCAGTGACGGTGGAGGGCAGGGAAACACCATATATTTT.

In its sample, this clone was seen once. The CDR3 nucleotides read TGTGCCAGCAGTTTCGCACAGGGTGACCGGGAGACCCAGTACTTC. This sequence encodes CASSFAQGDRETQYF. The chain has TRBV6-5 and TRBJ2-5; D is possibly TRBD1 (6 bases). The CDR3 is 15 residues long. Germline assignment: CDR1 MNHEY and CDR2 SVGAGI. Trimming left V 4 bases short and J 5 bases short, with 17 bases between.

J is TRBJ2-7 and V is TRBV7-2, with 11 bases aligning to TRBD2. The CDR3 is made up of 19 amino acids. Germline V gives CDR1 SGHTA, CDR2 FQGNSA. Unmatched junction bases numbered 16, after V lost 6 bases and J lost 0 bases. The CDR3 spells CASRGIRSTSGGFSYEQYF. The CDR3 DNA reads TGTGCCAGCAGGGGCATACGGTCTACTAGCGGGGGTTTCTCCTACGAGCAGTACTTC.

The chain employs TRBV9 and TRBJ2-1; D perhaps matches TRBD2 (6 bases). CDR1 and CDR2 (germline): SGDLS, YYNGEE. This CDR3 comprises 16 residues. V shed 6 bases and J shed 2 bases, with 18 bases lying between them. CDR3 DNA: TGTGCCAGCACCCTAAAGGTGAGACTAGCCTACAATGAGCAGTTCTTC. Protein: CASTLKVRLAYNEQFF.

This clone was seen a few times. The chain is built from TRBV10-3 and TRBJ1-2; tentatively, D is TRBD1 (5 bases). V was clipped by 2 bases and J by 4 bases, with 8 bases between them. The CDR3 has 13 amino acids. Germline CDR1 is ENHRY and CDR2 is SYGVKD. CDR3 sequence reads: CAISEKDTYGYTF. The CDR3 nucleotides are TGTGCCATCAGTGAGAAGGACACCTATGGCTACACCTTC.

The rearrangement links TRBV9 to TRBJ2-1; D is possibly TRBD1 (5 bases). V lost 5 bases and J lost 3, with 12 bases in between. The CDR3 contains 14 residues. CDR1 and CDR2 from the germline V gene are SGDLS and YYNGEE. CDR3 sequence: CASSAGRSYNEQFF. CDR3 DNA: TGTGCCAGCAGTGCAGGGCGGAGCTACAATGAGCAGTTCTTC.

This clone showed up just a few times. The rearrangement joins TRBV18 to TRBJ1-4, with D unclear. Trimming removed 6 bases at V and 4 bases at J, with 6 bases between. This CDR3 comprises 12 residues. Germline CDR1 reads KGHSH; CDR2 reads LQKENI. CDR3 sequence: CASSFNNEKLFF. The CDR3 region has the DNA TGTGCCAGCTCGTTCAATAATGAAAAACTGTTTTTT.

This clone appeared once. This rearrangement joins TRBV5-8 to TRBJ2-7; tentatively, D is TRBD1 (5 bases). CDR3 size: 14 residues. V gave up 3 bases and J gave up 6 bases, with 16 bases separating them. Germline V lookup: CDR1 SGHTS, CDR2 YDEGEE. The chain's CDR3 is CASSYNRFRGEQYF. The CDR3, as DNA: TGTGCCAGCAGCTACAACAGGTTTAGGGGCGAGCAGTACTTC.

The CDR3: CATSRGSRGTYEQYF. In DNA, the CDR3 is TGTGCCACCAGCAGAGGCAGCAGGGGGACCTACGAGCAGTACTTC. The V call is TRBV15, the J call TRBJ2-7; TRBD1 matches at 7 bases. Germline CDR1 and CDR2: LNHNV and YYDKDF (reference sequence). V was pared by 1 base and J by 2 bases, with 5 bases of the junction left unmatched. The CDR3 sequence is 15 residues long.

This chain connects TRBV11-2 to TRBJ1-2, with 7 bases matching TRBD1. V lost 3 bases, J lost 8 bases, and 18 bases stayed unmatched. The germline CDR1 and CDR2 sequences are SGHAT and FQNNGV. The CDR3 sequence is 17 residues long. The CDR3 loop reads CASSFTDRIGSFKGYTF. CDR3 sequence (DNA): TGTGCCAGCAGCTTCACGGACAGGATTGGATCCTTTAAAGGCTACACCTTC.

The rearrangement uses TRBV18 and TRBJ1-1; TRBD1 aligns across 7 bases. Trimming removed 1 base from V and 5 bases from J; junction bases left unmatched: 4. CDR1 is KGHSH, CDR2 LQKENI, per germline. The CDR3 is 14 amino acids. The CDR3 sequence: CASSPRQGGTEAFF. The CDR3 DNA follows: TGTGCCAGCTCACCACGGCAGGGGGGAACTGAAGCTTTCTTT.

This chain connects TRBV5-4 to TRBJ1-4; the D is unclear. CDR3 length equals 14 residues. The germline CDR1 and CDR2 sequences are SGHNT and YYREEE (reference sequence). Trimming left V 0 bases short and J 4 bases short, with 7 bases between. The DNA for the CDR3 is TGTGCCAGCAGCTTGGGACATATTAATGAAAAACTGTTTTTT. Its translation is CASSLGHINEKLFF.

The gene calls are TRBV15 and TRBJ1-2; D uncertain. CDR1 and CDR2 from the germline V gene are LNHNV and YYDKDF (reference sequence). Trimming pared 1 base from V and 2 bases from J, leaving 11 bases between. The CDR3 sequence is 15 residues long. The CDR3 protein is CATSRGSGSNYGYTF. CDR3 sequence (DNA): TGTGCCACCAGCAGAGGTAGCGGGTCAAACTATGGCTACACCTTC.

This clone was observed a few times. CDR3 in amino acids: CASSLGLAGYSYEQYF. For the CDR3, the DNA is TGTGCCAGCAGCTTAGGACTAGCGGGATACTCCTACGAGCAGTACTTC. The V and J genes are TRBV13 and TRBJ2-7, with 10 bases lining up with TRBD2. The CDR3 covers 16 residues. Per germline, CDR1 PRHDT and CDR2 FYEKMQ (reference sequence). Losses at the gene ends were 0 bases for V and 0 bases for J; bases not matched to a gene: 2.

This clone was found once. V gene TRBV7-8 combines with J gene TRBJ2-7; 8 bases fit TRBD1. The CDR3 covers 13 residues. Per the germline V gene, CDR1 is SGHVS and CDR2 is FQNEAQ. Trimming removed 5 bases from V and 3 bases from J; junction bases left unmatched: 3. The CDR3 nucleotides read TGTGCCAGCAGCCGGACAGGGAACTACGAGCAGTACTTC. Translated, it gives CASSRTGNYEQYF.

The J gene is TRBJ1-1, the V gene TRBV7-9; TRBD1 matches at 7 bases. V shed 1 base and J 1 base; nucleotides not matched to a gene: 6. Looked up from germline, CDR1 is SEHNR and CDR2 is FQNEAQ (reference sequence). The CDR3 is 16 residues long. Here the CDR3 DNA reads TGTGCCAGCAGCTTAGGTCTGACAGGGACGAACACTGAAGCTTTCTTT. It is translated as CASSLGLTGTNTEAFF.

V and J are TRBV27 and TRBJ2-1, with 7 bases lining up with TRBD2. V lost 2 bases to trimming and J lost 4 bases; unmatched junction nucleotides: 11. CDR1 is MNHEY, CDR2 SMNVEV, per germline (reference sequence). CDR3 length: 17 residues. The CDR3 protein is CASSLDDRDYSYNEQFF. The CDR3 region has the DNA TGTGCCAGCAGTTTAGATGACCGGGACTACTCTTACAATGAGCAGTTCTTC.

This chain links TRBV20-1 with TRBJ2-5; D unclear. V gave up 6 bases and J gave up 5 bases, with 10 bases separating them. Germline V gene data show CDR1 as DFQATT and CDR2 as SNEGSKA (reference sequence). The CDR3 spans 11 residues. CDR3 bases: TGCAGTGCCTGGAGAGTTGAGACCCAGTACTTC. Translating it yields CSAWRVETQYF.

The CDR3 is CASSPTSNEQFF. CDR3 nucleotides: TGTGCCAGCAGTCCAACATCCAATGAGCAGTTCTTC. The V and J genes are TRBV12-3 or TRBV12-4 and TRBJ2-1; D ambiguous. Trimming pared 5 bases from V and 6 bases from J, leaving 8 bases between. CDR3 size: 12 residues.

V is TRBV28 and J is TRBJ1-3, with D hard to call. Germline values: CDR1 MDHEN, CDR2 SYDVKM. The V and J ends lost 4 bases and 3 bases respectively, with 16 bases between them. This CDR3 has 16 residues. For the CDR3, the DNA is TGTGCCAGCAGTTACCCCTCACCCGGGAATGGAAACACCATATATTTT. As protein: CASSYPSPGNGNTIYF.

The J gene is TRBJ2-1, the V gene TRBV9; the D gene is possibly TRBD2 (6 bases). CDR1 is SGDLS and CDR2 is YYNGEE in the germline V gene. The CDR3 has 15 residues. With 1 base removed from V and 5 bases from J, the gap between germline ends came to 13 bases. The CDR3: CASSVQAGFNNEQFF. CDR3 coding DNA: TGTGCCAGCAGCGTACAAGCGGGCTTCAACAATGAGCAGTTCTTC.

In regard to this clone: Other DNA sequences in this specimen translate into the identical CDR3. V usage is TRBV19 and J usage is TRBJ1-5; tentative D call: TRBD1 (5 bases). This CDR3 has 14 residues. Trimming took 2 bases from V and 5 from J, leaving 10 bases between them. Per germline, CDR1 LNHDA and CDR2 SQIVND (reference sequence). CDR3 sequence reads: CASSISGVDQPQHF. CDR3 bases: TGTGCCAGTAGTATATCGGGGGTGGATCAGCCCCAGCATTTT. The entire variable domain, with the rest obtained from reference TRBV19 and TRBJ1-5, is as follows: DGGITQSPKYLFRKEGQNVTLSCEQNLNHDAMYWYRQDPGQGLRLIYYSQIVNDFQKGDIAEGYSVSREKKESFPLTVTSAQKNPTAFYLCASSISGVDQPQHFGDGTRLSIL.

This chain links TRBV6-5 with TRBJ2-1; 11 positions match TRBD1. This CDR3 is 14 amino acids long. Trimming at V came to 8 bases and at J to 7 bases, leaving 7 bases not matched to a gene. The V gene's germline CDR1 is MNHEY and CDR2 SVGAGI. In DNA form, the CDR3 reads TGTGCCAGCGGAGGACAGGGGGCGGTGAATGAGCAGTTCTTC. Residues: CASGGQGAVNEQFF.

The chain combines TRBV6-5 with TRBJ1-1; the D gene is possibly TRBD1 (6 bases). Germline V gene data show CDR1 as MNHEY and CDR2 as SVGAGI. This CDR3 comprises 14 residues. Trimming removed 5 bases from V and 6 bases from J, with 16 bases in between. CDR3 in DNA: TGTGCCAGCAGTCAGGGACATGGCCAAGCTGAAGCTTTCTTT. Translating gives CASSQGHGQAEAFF.